This T cell receptor (beta chain) emerged from a study of blood T cell repertoires in COVID-19. About the study: PBMCs, B-cell-depleted T cells, or T cells provided the cDNA or gDNA that made up the material.

Trimming removed 0 bases at V and 4 bases at J, with 13 bases between. Germline CDR1 is SGHRS and CDR2 is YFSETQ. The length of the CDR3 is 15 residues. In the authors' workflow: Amplification with reference gene primers provided the estimates of nucleated cell counts. Libraries were prepared by immunoSEQ multiplex PCR; TCRdb keeps only in-frame clonotypes and omits some of them. The V and J calls and clone size come from that table; D and trimming were worked out from the DNA. The sample lists about 68,000 clones, approximately 80% occurring once. This TCR came from a human donor in a cohort sampled during active COVID-19. Sequencing was performed on peripheral blood. This chain links TRBV5-1 with TRBJ2-5, with D unclear. The DNA for the CDR3 is TGCGCCAGCAGCTTGGCCTTCCACCCGGGAGAGACCCAGTACTTC. This codes for CASSLAFHPGETQYF. Based on the CDR3 plus reference TRBV5-1 and TRBJ2-5, the full variable domain is KAGVTQTPRYLIKTRGQQVTLSCSPISGHRSVSWYQQTPGQGLQFLFEYFSETQRNKGNFPGRFSGRQFSNSRSEMNVSTLELGDSALYLCASSLAFHPGETQYFGPGTRLLVL.